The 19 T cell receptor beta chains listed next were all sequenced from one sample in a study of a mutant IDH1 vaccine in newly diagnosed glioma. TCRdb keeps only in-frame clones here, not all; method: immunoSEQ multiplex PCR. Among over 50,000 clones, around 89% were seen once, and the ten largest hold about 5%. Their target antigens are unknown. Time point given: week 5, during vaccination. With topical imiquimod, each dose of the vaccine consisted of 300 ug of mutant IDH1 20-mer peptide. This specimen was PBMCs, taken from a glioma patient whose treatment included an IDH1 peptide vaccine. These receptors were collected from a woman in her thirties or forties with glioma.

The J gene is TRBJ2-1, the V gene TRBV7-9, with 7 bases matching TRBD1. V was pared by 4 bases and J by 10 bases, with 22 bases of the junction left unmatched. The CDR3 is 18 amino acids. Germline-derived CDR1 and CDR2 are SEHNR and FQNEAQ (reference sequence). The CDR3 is CASSYQGVRGTSSREQFF. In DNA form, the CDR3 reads TGTGCCAGCAGCTATCAGGGGGTCCGGGGCACCTCCTCCCGGGAGCAGTTCTTC.

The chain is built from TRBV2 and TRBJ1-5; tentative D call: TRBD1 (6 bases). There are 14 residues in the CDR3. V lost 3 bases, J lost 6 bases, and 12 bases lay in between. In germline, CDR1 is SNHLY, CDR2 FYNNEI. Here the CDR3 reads CASSERQGFQPQHF. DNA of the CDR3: TGTGCCAGCAGTGAGCGGCAGGGGTTTCAGCCCCAGCATTTT.

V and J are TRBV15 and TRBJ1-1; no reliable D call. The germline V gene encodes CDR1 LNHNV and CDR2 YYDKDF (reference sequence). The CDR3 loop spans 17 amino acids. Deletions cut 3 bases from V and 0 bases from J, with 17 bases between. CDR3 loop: CATSSPEGRGLNTEAFF. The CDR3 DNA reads TGTGCCACCAGCAGTCCGGAGGGCAGAGGGTTGAACACTGAAGCTTTCTTT.

CDR3 amino acids: CASARGTSGSYEQYF. CDR3 sequence (DNA): TGTGCCAGCGCCAGAGGGACTAGCGGGAGTTACGAGCAGTACTTC. The chain has TRBV11-2 and TRBJ2-7; 14 nucleotides align to TRBD2. The junction had 7 bases not matched to a gene; V was cut back by 8 bases and J by 4 bases. CDR1 and CDR2 from the germline V gene are SGHAT and FQNNGV. The CDR3 is 15 residues long.

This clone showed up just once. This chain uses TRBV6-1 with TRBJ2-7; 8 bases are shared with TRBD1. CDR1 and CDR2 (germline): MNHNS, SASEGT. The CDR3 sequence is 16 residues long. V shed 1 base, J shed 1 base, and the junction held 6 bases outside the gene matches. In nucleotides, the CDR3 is TGTGCCAGCAGTGAAGGGTGGCAGGGGGCTTCCTACGAGCAGTACTTC. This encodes CASSEGWQGASYEQYF.

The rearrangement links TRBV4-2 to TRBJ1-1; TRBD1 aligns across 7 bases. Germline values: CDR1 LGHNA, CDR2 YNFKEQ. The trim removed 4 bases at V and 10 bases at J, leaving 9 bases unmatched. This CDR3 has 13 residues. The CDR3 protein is CASSPIAPGGAFF. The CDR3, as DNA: TGTGCCAGCAGCCCAATAGCCCCAGGGGGAGCTTTCTTT.

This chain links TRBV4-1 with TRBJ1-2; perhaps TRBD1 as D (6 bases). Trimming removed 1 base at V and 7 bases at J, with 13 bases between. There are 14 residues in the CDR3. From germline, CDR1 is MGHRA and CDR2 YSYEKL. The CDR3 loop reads CASSQVGGRVGYTF. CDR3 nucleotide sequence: TGCGCCAGCAGCCAAGTTGGGGGGCGCGTTGGCTACACCTTC.

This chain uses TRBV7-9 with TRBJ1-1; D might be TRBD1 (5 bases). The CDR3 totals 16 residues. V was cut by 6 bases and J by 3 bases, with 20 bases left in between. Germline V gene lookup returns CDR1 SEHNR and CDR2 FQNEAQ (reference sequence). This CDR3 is CASRPRVAGLDTEAFF. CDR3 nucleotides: TGTGCCAGCAGACCTCGTGTGGCAGGGTTGGACACTGAAGCTTTCTTT.

Here the CDR3 reads CASSLVVGSNTGELFF. CDR3 nucleotide sequence: TGCGCCAGCAGCTTGGTTGTAGGGTCGAACACCGGGGAGCTGTTTTTT. This chain uses TRBV5-1 with TRBJ2-2; D gene uncertain. This CDR3 has 16 amino acids. CDR1 is SGHRS and CDR2 is YFSETQ in the germline V gene. Trimming took off 0 bases at V and 0 bases at J, with 9 bases between the two ends.

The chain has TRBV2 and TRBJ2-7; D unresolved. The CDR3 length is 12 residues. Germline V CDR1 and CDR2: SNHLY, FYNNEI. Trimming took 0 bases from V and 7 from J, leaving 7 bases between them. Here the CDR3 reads CASSEAGLEQYF. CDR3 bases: TGTGCCAGCAGTGAAGCGGGTCTGGAGCAGTACTTC.

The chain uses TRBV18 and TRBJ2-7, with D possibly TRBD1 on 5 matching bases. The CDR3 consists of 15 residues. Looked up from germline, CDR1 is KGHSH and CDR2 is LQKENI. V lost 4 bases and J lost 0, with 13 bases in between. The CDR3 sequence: CASSRQGLGSYEQYF. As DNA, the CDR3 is TGTGCCAGCTCACGCCAGGGCCTAGGCTCCTACGAGCAGTACTTC.

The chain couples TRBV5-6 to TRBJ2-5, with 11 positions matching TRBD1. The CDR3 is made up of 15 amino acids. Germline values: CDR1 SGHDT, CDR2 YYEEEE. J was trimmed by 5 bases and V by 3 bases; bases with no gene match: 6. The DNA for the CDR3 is TGTGCCAGCAGCTGGGGACAGGGGGATGTGGAGACCCAGTACTTC. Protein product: CASSWGQGDVETQYF.

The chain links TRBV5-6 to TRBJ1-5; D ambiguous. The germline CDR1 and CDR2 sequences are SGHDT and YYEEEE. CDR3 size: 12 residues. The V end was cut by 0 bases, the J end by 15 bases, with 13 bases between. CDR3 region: CASSLVPTLWHF. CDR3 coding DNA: TGTGCCAGCAGCTTGGTTCCGACCCTTTGGCATTTT.

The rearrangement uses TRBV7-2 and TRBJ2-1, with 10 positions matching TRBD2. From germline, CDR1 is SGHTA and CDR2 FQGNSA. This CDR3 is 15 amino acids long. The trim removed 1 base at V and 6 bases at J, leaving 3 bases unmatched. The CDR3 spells CASSLGAGGGNEQFF. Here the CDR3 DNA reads TGTGCCAGCAGCTTAGGAGCGGGAGGGGGCAATGAGCAGTTCTTC.

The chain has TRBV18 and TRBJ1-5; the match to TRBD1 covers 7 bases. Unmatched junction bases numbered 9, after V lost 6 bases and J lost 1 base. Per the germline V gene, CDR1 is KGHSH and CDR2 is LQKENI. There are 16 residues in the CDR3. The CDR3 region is CASSLDRLRSNQPQHF. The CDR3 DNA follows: TGTGCCAGCTCGCTGGACAGGCTCCGAAGCAATCAGCCCCAGCATTTT.

Here the CDR3 reads CASSARTGPLANEKLFF. The CDR3 bases are TGTGCCAGCAGTGCCCGGACAGGCCCCCTAGCTAATGAAAAACTGTTTTTT. V is TRBV27 and J is TRBJ1-4; 7 bases line up with TRBD1. V trimming: 5 bases; J trimming: 3 bases; junction bases outside the gene matches: 12. Germline CDR1 and CDR2: MNHEY and SMNVEV (reference sequence). CDR3 length equals 17 residues. Using reference TRBV27 and TRBJ1-4 for the parts outside the CDR3, the full variable domain is EAQVTQNPRYLITVTGKKLTVTCSQNMNHEYMSWYRQDPGLGLRQIYYSMNVEVTDKGDVPEGYKVSRKEKRNFPLILESPSPNQTSLYFCASSARTGPLANEKLFFGSGTQLSVL.

CDR3 amino acids: CASSLDRITEAFF. The DNA of the CDR3 is TGCGCCAGCAGCTTGGATCGGATAACTGAAGCTTTCTTT. The gene calls are TRBV5-1 and TRBJ1-1; D is unclear. V dropped 0 bases and J dropped 5 bases, with 8 bases sitting between them. Germline assignment: CDR1 SGHRS and CDR2 YFSETQ. The CDR3 is made up of 13 amino acids.

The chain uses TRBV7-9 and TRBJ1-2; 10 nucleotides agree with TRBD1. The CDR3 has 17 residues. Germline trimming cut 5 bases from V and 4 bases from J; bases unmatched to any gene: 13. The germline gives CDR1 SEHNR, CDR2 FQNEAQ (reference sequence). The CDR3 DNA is TGTGCCAGCAGCCCCTACGGGGAGACAGGGGGCGGCTATGGCTACACCTTC. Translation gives CASSPYGETGGGYGYTF.

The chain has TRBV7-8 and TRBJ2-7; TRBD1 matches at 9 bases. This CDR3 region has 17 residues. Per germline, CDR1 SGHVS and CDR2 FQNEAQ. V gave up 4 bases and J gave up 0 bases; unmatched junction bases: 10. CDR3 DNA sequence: TGTGCCAGCAGCTCCTCTTTAGGACAGGGGCTCTCCTACGAGCAGTACTTC. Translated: CASSSSLGQGLSYEQYF.